A single sample gave rise to the 29 T cell receptor beta chains below, sequenced in a study of blood T cell repertoires in COVID-19. Libraries were prepared by immunoSEQ multiplex PCR; TCRdb keeps only in-frame clonotypes and omits some of them. The table lists about 170,000 clones, roughly 84% of them singletons. The sample taken for sequencing was peripheral blood. The receptors stem from a woman aged 60-70 years with acute or convalescent COVID-19.

This sequence joins TRBV30 and TRBJ1-6; no clear D gene. Trimming took 4 bases from V and 1 from J, leaving 11 bases between them. This CDR3 comprises 15 residues. Germline CDR1 reads GTSNPN; CDR2 reads SVGIG (reference sequence). CDR3 bases: TGTGCCTGGACCGCTGAGGGATCCTATAATTCACCCCTCCACTTT. Its translation is CAWTAEGSYNSPLHF.

The chain has TRBV5-6 and TRBJ1-1; D call uncertain. This CDR3 spans 13 amino acids. Looked up from germline, CDR1 is SGHDT and CDR2 is YYEEEE. With 5 bases removed from V and 0 bases from J, the gap between germline ends came to 8 bases. CDR3 sequence reads: CASRAGMNTEAFF. DNA for the CDR3: TGTGCCAGCAGGGCGGGAATGAACACTGAAGCTTTCTTT.

V gene TRBV2 combines with J gene TRBJ2-4; 9 positions match TRBD2. The CDR3 consists of 14 residues. The germline V gene has CDR1 SNHLY and CDR2 FYNNEI. V was pared by 3 bases and J by 8 bases, with 5 bases of the junction left unmatched. In nucleotides, the CDR3 is TGTGCCAGCAGTGAGCAGGGCGGGGGGGACATTCAGTACTTC. Protein sequence: CASSEQGGGDIQYF.

V gene TRBV18 combines with J gene TRBJ2-3, with 13 bases aligning to TRBD2. The CDR3 spans 17 residues. V was clipped by 3 bases and J by 2 bases; unmatched bases: 5. Germline loops: CDR1 KGHSH, CDR2 LQKENI. The CDR3 reads CASSPGLAGLDTDTQYF. The CDR3 DNA is TGTGCCAGCTCACCGGGACTAGCGGGGTTAGACACAGATACGCAGTATTTT.

The chain combines TRBV27 with TRBJ1-2; 8 bases line up with TRBD1. CDR1 and CDR2 from the germline V gene are MNHEY and SMNVEV (reference sequence). The CDR3 consists of 13 residues. V lost 5 bases and J lost 2; bases outside the gene matches: 1. CDR3 sequence (DNA): TGTGCCAGCAGTACAGGGGGAAACTATGGCTACACCTTC. Its translation: CASSTGGNYGYTF.

V usage is TRBV4-3 and J usage is TRBJ1-5; D remains unclear. Looked up from germline, CDR1 is LGHNA and CDR2 is YSLEER. Trimming pared 1 base from V and 6 bases from J, leaving 7 bases between. The CDR3 is 13 residues long. For the CDR3, the DNA is TGCGCCAGCAGCCAAGGCAGTTCTCAGCCCCAGCATTTT. Its protein is CASSQGSSQPQHF.

CDR3 nucleotide sequence: TGTGCCAGCAGCTTGTCCACGGGGGACTATGGCTACACCTTC. Its protein product is CASSLSTGDYGYTF. V is TRBV5-5 and J is TRBJ1-2; the D gene is possibly TRBD1 (5 bases). This CDR3 has 14 residues. CDR1 and CDR2 (germline): SGHKS, YYEKEE (reference sequence). The V end was cut by 1 base, the J end by 3 bases, with 10 bases between.

This clone occurred a few times. This sequence joins TRBV7-8 and TRBJ2-7; 8 nucleotides agree with TRBD1. Trimming removed 5 bases from V and 6 bases from J; junction bases left unmatched: 3. Looked up from germline, CDR1 is SGHVS and CDR2 is FQNEAQ. The CDR3 length is 12 residues. The DNA of the CDR3 is TGTGCCAGCAGCCAGGACAGGGCCGAGCAGTACTTC. Its translation: CASSQDRAEQYF.

This clone was detected once. The chain combines TRBV5-1 with TRBJ1-5; no clear D gene. Germline loops: CDR1 SGHRS, CDR2 YFSETQ. Trimming took off 5 bases at V and 2 bases at J, with 17 bases between the two ends. There are 16 residues in the CDR3. CDR3: CASREGVGGGNQPQHF. Written as DNA, the CDR3 is TGCGCCAGCAGAGAGGGCGTCGGTGGAGGCAATCAGCCCCAGCATTTT.

Of note for this clone: This specimen includes other DNA sequences encoding the same CDR3. The chain links TRBV6-5 to TRBJ1-1; a possible D gene is TRBD1 (5 bases). CDR1 is MNHEY, CDR2 SVGAGI, per germline. The CDR3 has 12 amino acids. Trimming removed 5 bases from V and 3 bases from J, with 7 bases in between. CDR3 DNA: TGTGCCAGCAGTAGGGGTGACACTGAAGCTTTCTTT. As protein: CASSRGDTEAFF.

This clone was seen a handful of times. This rearrangement joins TRBV13 to TRBJ2-1, with D possibly being TRBD2 (5 bases). Germline V gene lookup returns CDR1 PRHDT and CDR2 FYEKMQ (reference sequence). Trimming shortened V by 8 bases and J by 0 bases, and 17 bases separated the two germline ends. This CDR3 has 16 amino acids. The CDR3 nucleotides are TGTGCCAGCCACGGAAATGCGGGCGCCTCCTACAATGAGCAGTTCTTC. Translation: CASHGNAGASYNEQFF.

The genes are TRBV4-1 and TRBJ2-1; D is possibly TRBD1 (5 bases). The germline V gene has CDR1 MGHRA and CDR2 YSYEKL. The CDR3 contains 14 residues. V dropped 4 bases and J dropped 3 bases, with 10 bases sitting between them. The DNA for the CDR3 is TGCGCCAGCAGCCTCACGACAGTCTACAATGAGCAGTTCTTC. Protein sequence: CASSLTTVYNEQFF.

The chain is built from TRBV24-1 and TRBJ2-5, with TRBD1 identical over 7 bases. The junction had 13 bases not matched to a gene; V was cut back by 6 bases and J by 4 bases. The germline V gene has CDR1 KGHDR and CDR2 SFDVKD. The CDR3 consists of 16 residues. The CDR3 loop is CATSFLGQGDRETQYF. CDR3 nucleotide sequence: TGTGCCACCAGTTTCTTAGGGCAGGGGGATCGAGAGACCCAGTACTTC.

This clone was detected only a few times. V and J are TRBV10-3 and TRBJ1-3, with D possibly being TRBD1 (5 bases). The CDR3 runs to 15 residues. V dropped 6 bases and J dropped 0 bases, with 12 bases sitting between them. Germline-derived CDR1 and CDR2 are ENHRY and SYGVKD. The CDR3, as DNA: TGTGCCATCAGCGAATTTCAGGGCTCTGGAAACACCATATATTTT. Protein: CAISEFQGSGNTIYF.

V gene TRBV5-1 combines with J gene TRBJ1-5, with a weak D call TRBD1 (5 bases). Germline V gene lookup returns CDR1 SGHRS and CDR2 YFSETQ. V lost 2 bases and J lost 4, with 10 bases in between. CDR3 length: 14 residues. In DNA, the CDR3 is TGCGCCAGCAGCTTCGACGGGGGGAATCAGCCCCAGCATTTT. Translating it yields CASSFDGGNQPQHF.

The chain employs TRBV5-1 and TRBJ2-1, with 16 bases lining up with TRBD2. Trimming at V came to 2 bases and at J to 7 bases, leaving 6 bases not matched to a gene. Per germline, CDR1 SGHRS and CDR2 YFSETQ. This CDR3 is built from 17 residues. CDR3 DNA: TGCGCCAGCAGCTTCGGGACTAGCGGGGGGGCCGGGAATGAGCAGTTCTTC. It translates to CASSFGTSGGAGNEQFF.

The chain recombines TRBV27 with TRBJ2-7; 10 nucleotides match TRBD1. The CDR3 length is 16 residues. V gave up 3 bases and J gave up 3 bases; unmatched junction bases: 8. CDR1 and CDR2 (germline): MNHEY, SMNVEV (reference sequence). The CDR3 spells CASSFSTGGEGYEQYF. The DNA for the CDR3 is TGTGCCAGCAGTTTTTCGACAGGGGGCGAAGGCTACGAGCAGTACTTC.

V gene TRBV7-6 combines with J gene TRBJ2-2; 10 nucleotides match TRBD2. The CDR3 has 16 amino acids. With V trimmed by 5 bases and J by 1 base, 4 bases remained unmatched. Germline V CDR1 and CDR2: SGHVS, FNYEAQ. CDR3 protein: CASSPSSGGNTGELFF. As DNA, the CDR3 is TGTGCCAGCAGCCCCTCTAGCGGGGGGAACACCGGGGAGCTGTTTTTT.

This clone has only one observation. The chain recombines TRBV4-1 with TRBJ2-7; 9 bases line up with TRBD1. The CDR3 length is 19 residues. Germline lookup yields CDR1 MGHRA and CDR2 YSYEKL. After removal of 3 bases from V and 0 bases from J, the junction contained 15 bases not matched to a gene. CDR3: CASSHDTGTGLRSSYEQYF. The CDR3 DNA is TGCGCCAGCAGCCACGACACCGGGACAGGGCTAAGGAGCTCCTACGAGCAGTACTTC.

The chain combines TRBV24-1 with TRBJ1-2, with 9 nucleotides matching TRBD1. This CDR3 region has 13 residues. Unmatched junction bases numbered 3, after V lost 5 bases and J lost 6 bases. Germline CDR1 reads KGHDR; CDR2 reads SFDVKD. CDR3 region: CATSAGQGNGYTF. The CDR3 DNA is TGTGCCACCAGTGCCGGACAGGGGAATGGCTACACCTTC.

This chain connects TRBV4-1 to TRBJ2-1; TRBD2 matches 7 bases. CDR1 is MGHRA, CDR2 YSYEKL, per germline. This CDR3 comprises 15 residues. Trimming at V came to 0 bases and at J to 8 bases, leaving 7 bases not matched to a gene. For the CDR3, the DNA is TGCGCCAGCAGCCAAGATCGCAGCGGGGCGTATGAGCAGTTCTTC. It specifies CASSQDRSGAYEQFF.

V and J are TRBV6-1 and TRBJ2-7, with D possibly TRBD1 on 6 matching bases. CDR3 size: 16 residues. Germline values: CDR1 MNHNS, CDR2 SASEGT. Trimming took 1 base from V and 0 from J, leaving 13 bases between them. CDR3 nucleotide sequence: TGTGCCAGCAGTGAAGGGCACAGGGCTAACTCCTACGAGCAGTACTTC. This sequence encodes CASSEGHRANSYEQYF.

The gene calls are TRBV18 and TRBJ2-7; 10 positions agree with TRBD1. V lost 1 base to trimming and J lost 1 base; unmatched junction nucleotides: 1. The length of the CDR3 is 15 residues. CDR1 is KGHSH, CDR2 LQKENI, per germline. The CDR3 region has the DNA TGTGCCAGCTCACCACGGGGACAGGGGTCCTACGAGCAGTACTTC. Its translation is CASSPRGQGSYEQYF. The full variable domain, rest sourced from reference TRBV18 and TRBJ2-7, is NAGVMQNPRHLVRRRGQEARLRCSPMKGHSHVYWYRQLPEEGLKFMVYLQKENIIDESGMPKERFSAEFPKEGPSILRIQQVVRGDSAAYFCASSPRGQGSYEQYFGPGTRLTVT.

V and J are TRBV7-2 and TRBJ2-1, with 9 bases that match TRBD2. This CDR3 has 17 amino acids. J gave up 4 bases and V 2 bases, and 9 bases lay outside the gene matches. CDR1 is SGHTA and CDR2 is FQGNSA in the germline V gene. The DNA of the CDR3 is TGTGCCAGCAGCTTACGGCGCGGGGGGGAATCGTACAATGAGCAGTTCTTC. It codes for CASSLRRGGESYNEQFF.

In this sample, this clone turned up many times. V usage is TRBV4-3 and J usage is TRBJ2-7; D is perhaps TRBD2 (5 bases). Germline loops: CDR1 LGHNA, CDR2 YSLEER. This CDR3 spans 14 amino acids. Trimming pared 1 base from V and 1 base from J, leaving 8 bases between. The CDR3 loop is CASSQVAGSYEQYF. Written as DNA, the CDR3 is TGCGCCAGCAGCCAAGTGGCGGGTTCCTACGAGCAGTACTTC.

V usage is TRBV10-3 and J usage is TRBJ2-2, with 9 bases lining up with TRBD1. The length of the CDR3 is 14 residues. The V and J ends lost 5 bases and 6 bases, in that order; junction bases with no gene match: 4. Germline loops: CDR1 ENHRY, CDR2 SYGVKD. CDR3 protein: CAISRDRAAGELFF. CDR3 nucleotide sequence: TGTGCCATCAGTCGGGACAGGGCAGCCGGGGAGCTGTTTTTT.

The chain joins TRBV7-2 to TRBJ2-6; D not resolved. The CDR3 extends over 16 amino acids. V lost 5 bases and J 0 bases, leaving 11 bases between the germline ends. In germline, CDR1 is SGHTA, CDR2 FQGNSA. CDR3 sequence (DNA): TGTGCCAGCAGCCCCAGCCGACTCTCTGGGGCCAACGTCCTGACTTTC. Its protein product is CASSPSRLSGANVLTF.

This chain links TRBV4-3 with TRBJ1-1; D not certain. This CDR3 is built from 14 residues. V lost 4 bases and J 4 bases, leaving 13 bases between the germline ends. In germline, CDR1 is LGHNA, CDR2 YSLEER. CDR3 amino acids: CASSPPGLPTEAFF. For the CDR3, the DNA is TGCGCCAGCAGCCCGCCAGGACTACCCACTGAAGCTTTCTTT.

For the CDR3, the DNA is TGTGCCAGCAGCTTAGCGGGTCGCAATGAGCAGTTCTTC. Translated: CASSLAGRNEQFF. This rearrangement joins TRBV11-2 to TRBJ2-1; D ambiguous. Germline V lookup: CDR1 SGHAT, CDR2 FQNNGV. V dropped 1 base and J dropped 6 bases, with 7 bases sitting between them. The CDR3 is made up of 13 amino acids.